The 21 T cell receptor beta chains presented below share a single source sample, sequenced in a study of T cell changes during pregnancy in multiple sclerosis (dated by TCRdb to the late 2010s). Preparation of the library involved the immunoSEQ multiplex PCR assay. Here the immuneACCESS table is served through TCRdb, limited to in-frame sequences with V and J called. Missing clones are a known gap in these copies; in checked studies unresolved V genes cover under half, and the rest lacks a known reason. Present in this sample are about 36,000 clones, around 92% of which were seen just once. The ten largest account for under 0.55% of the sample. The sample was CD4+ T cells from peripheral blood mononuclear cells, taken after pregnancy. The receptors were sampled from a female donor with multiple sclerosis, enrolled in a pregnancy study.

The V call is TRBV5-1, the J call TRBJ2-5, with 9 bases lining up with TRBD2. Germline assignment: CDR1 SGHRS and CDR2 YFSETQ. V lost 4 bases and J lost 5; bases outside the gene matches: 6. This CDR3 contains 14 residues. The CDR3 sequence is CASSRLAGVETQYF. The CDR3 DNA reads TGCGCCAGCAGCCGATTAGCGGGAGTGGAGACCCAGTACTTC.

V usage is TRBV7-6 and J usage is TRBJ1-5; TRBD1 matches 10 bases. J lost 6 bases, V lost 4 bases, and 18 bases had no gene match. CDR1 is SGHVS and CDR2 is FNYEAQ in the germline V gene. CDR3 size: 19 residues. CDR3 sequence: CASSSRQGQGPPMGQPQHF. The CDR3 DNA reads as TGTGCCAGCAGCTCCCGGCAGGGACAGGGGCCCCCCATGGGTCAGCCCCAGCATTTT. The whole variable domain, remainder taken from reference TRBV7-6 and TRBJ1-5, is GAGVSQSPRYKVTKRGQDVALRCDPISGHVSLYWYRQALGQGPEFLTYFNYEAQQDKSGLPNDRFSAERPEGSISTLTIQRTEQRDSAMYRCASSSRQGQGPPMGQPQHFGDGTRLSIL.

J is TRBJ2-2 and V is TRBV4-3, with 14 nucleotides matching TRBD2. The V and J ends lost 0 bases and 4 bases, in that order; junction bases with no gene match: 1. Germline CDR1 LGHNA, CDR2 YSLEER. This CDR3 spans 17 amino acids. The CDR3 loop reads CASSQETSGGATGELFF. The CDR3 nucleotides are TGCGCCAGCAGCCAAGAGACTAGCGGGGGGGCCACCGGGGAGCTGTTTTTT.

The CDR3 protein is CASSLRGSGANVLTF. CDR3 nucleotide sequence: TGTGCCAGCAGCCTTCGGGGGTCTGGGGCCAACGTCCTGACTTTC. V gene TRBV27 combines with J gene TRBJ2-6, with D possibly matching TRBD2 (6 bases). The CDR3 is made up of 15 amino acids. V gave up 6 bases and J gave up 1 base, with 10 bases separating them. CDR1 MNHEY and CDR2 SMNVEV come from the germline V gene (reference sequence). The full variable domain, in which reference TRBV27 and TRBJ2-6 provide the parts outside the CDR3, is EAQVTQNPRYLITVTGKKLTVTCSQNMNHEYMSWYRQDPGLGLRQIYYSMNVEVTDKGDVPEGYKVSRKEKRNFPLILESPSPNQTSLYFCASSLRGSGANVLTFGAGSRLTVL.

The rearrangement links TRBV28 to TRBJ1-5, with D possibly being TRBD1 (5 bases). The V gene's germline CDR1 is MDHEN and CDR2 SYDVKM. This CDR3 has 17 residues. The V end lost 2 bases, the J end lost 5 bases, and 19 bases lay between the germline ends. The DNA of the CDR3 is TGTGCCAGCAGTTTAGGACGCGGGGGACCCTGGTATCAGCCCCAGCATTTT. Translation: CASSLGRGGPWYQPQHF.

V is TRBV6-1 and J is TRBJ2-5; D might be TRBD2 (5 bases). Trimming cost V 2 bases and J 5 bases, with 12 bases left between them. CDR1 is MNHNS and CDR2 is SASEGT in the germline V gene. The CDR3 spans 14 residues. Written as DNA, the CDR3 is TGTGCCAGCAGTGAATTGAGGGTCCGGGAGACCCAGTACTTC. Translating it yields CASSELRVRETQYF.

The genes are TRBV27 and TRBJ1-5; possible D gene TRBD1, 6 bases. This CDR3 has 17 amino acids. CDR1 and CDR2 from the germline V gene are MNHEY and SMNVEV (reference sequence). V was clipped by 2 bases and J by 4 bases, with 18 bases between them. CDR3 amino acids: CASSLAGETGYNQPQHF. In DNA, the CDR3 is TGTGCCAGCAGTTTAGCTGGGGAGACAGGCTATAATCAGCCCCAGCATTTT.

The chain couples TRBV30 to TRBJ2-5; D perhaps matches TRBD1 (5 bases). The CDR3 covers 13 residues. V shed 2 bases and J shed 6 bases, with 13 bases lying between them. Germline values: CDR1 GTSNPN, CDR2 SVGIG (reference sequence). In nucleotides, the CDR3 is TGTGCCTGGAGTAGGGCAGGGTTTCAGACCCAGTACTTC. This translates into CAWSRAGFQTQYF.

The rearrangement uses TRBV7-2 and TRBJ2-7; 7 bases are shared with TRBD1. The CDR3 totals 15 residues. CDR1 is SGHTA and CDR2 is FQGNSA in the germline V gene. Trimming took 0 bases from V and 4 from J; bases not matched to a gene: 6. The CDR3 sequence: CASSLAGGARYEQYF. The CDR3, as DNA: TGTGCCAGCAGCTTAGCAGGGGGCGCGAGGTACGAGCAGTACTTC.

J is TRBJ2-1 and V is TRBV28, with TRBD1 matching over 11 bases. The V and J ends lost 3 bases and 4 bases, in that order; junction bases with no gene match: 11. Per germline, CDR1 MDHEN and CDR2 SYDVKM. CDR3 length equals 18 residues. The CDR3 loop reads CASSFRKRTGGLYNEQFF. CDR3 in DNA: TGTGCCAGCAGTTTTAGGAAACGGACAGGGGGCCTTTACAATGAGCAGTTCTTC.

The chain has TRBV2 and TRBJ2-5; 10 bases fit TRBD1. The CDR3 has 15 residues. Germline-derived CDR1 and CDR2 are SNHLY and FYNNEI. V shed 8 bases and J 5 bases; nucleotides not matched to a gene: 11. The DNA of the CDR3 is TGTGCCAGCCCTCGGGACAGGGGACCAAGGGAGACCCAGTACTTC. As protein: CASPRDRGPRETQYF.

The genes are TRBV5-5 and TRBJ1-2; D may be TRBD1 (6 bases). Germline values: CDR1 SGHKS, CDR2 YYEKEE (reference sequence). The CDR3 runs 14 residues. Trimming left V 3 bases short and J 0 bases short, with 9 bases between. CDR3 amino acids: CASSWDMANYGYTF. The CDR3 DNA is TGTGCCAGCAGCTGGGACATGGCTAACTATGGCTACACCTTC.

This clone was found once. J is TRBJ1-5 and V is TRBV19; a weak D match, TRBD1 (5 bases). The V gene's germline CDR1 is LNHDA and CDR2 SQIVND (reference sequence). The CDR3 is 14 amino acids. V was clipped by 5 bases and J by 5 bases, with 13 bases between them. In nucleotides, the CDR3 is TGTGCCAGTAGTCCCCGGACACCGGATCAGCCCCAGCATTTT. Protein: CASSPRTPDQPQHF.

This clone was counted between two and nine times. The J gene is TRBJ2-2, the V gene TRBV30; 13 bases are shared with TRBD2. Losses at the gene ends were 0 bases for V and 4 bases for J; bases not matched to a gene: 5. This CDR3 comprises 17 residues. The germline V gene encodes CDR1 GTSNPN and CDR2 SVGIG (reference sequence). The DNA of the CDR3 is TGTGCCTGGAGTGTAACTAGCGGGAGGGTTCGCACCGGGGAGCTGTTTTTT. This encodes CAWSVTSGRVRTGELFF.

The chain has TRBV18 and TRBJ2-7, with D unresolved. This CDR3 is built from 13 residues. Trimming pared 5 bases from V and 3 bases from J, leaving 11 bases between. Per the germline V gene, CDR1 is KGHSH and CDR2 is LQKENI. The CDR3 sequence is CASSATVLYEQYF. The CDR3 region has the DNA TGTGCCAGCTCAGCAACGGTTCTCTACGAGCAGTACTTC.

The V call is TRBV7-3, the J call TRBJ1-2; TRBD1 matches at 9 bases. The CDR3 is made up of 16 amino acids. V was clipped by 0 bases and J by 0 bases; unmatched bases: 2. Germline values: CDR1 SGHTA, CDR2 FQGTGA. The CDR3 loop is CASSLTGQGSNYGYTF. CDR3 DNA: TGTGCCAGCAGCTTAACGGGACAGGGTTCTAACTATGGCTACACCTTC.

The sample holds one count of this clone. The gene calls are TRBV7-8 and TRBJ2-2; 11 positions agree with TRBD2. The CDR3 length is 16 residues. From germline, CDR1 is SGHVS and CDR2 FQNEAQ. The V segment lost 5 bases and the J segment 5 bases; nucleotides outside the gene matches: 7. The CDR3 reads CASSPTRLAGTGELFF. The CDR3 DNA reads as TGTGCCAGCAGCCCGACAAGACTAGCGGGGACCGGGGAGCTGTTTTTT.

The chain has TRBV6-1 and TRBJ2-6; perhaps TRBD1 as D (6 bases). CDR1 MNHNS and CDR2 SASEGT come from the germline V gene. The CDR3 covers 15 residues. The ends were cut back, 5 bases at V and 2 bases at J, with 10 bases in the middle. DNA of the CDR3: TGTGCCAGCAGTACAGGGAAGGCTGGGGCCAACGTCCTGACTTTC. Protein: CASSTGKAGANVLTF.

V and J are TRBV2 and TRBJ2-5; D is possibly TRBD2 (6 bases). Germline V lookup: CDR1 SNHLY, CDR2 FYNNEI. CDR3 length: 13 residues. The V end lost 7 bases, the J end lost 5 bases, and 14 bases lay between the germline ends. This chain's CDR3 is CASTADYRETQYF. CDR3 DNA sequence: TGTGCCAGCACCGCGGACTATCGGGAGACCCAGTACTTC. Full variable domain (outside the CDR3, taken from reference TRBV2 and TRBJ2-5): EPEVTQTPSHQVTQMGQEVILRCVPISNHLYFYWYRQILGQKVEFLVSFYNNEISEKSEIFDDQFSVERPDGSNFTLKIRSTKLEDSAMYFCASTADYRETQYFGPGTRLLVL.

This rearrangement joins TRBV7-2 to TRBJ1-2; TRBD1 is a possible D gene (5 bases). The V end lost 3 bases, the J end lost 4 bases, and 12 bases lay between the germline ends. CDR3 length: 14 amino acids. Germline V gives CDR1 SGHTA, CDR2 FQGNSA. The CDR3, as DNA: TGTGCCAGCAGCTTTATCGGGGGAATCTATGGCTACACCTTC. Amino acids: CASSFIGGIYGYTF.

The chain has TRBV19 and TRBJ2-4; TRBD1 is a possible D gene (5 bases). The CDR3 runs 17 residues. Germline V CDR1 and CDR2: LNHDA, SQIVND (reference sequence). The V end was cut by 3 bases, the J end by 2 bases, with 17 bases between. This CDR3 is CASSMDGAALTKNIQYF. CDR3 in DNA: TGTGCCAGTAGTATGGATGGGGCAGCCCTTACCAAAAACATTCAGTACTTC.